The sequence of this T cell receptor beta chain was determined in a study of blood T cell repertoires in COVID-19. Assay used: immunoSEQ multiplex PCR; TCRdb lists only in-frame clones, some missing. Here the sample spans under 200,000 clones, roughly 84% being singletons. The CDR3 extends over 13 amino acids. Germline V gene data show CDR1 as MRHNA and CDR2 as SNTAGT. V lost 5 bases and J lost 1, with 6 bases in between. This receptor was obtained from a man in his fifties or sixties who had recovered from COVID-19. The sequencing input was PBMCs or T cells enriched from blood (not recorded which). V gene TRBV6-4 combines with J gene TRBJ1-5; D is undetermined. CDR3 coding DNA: TGTGCCAGCAGTCGTGAGAGCAATCAGCCCCAGCATTTT. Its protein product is CASSRESNQPQHF.